The entry that follows covers one TCR beta chain sequence. CTLA-4 blockade with ipilimumab, together with focal radiation, was given to patients with chemo-refractory metastatic non-small-cell lung cancer. The data belong to a study of radiotherapy plus CTLA-4 blockade in lung cancer. Generated by immunoSEQ multiplex PCR, the TCRdb table keeps only in-frame clones and is missing some. The table shows about 82,000 clones, with 60% to 80% occurring only once. The CDR3 is 15 amino acids. J lost 3 bases, V lost 5 bases, and 3 bases had no gene match. Germline V gives CDR1 SEHNR, CDR2 FQNEAQ (reference sequence).

The receptor was isolated from a human donor with non-small cell lung cancer that progressed on radiotherapy plus ipilimumab. The V and J genes are TRBV7-9 and TRBJ2-1; 11 bases line up with TRBD2. The input for sequencing was peripheral blood, taken from a patient treated with radiotherapy plus ipilimumab. The CDR3 reads CASSGGTSGYNEQFF. The CDR3 nucleotides read TGTGCCAGCAGCGGTGGGACTAGCGGCTACAATGAGCAGTTCTTC.